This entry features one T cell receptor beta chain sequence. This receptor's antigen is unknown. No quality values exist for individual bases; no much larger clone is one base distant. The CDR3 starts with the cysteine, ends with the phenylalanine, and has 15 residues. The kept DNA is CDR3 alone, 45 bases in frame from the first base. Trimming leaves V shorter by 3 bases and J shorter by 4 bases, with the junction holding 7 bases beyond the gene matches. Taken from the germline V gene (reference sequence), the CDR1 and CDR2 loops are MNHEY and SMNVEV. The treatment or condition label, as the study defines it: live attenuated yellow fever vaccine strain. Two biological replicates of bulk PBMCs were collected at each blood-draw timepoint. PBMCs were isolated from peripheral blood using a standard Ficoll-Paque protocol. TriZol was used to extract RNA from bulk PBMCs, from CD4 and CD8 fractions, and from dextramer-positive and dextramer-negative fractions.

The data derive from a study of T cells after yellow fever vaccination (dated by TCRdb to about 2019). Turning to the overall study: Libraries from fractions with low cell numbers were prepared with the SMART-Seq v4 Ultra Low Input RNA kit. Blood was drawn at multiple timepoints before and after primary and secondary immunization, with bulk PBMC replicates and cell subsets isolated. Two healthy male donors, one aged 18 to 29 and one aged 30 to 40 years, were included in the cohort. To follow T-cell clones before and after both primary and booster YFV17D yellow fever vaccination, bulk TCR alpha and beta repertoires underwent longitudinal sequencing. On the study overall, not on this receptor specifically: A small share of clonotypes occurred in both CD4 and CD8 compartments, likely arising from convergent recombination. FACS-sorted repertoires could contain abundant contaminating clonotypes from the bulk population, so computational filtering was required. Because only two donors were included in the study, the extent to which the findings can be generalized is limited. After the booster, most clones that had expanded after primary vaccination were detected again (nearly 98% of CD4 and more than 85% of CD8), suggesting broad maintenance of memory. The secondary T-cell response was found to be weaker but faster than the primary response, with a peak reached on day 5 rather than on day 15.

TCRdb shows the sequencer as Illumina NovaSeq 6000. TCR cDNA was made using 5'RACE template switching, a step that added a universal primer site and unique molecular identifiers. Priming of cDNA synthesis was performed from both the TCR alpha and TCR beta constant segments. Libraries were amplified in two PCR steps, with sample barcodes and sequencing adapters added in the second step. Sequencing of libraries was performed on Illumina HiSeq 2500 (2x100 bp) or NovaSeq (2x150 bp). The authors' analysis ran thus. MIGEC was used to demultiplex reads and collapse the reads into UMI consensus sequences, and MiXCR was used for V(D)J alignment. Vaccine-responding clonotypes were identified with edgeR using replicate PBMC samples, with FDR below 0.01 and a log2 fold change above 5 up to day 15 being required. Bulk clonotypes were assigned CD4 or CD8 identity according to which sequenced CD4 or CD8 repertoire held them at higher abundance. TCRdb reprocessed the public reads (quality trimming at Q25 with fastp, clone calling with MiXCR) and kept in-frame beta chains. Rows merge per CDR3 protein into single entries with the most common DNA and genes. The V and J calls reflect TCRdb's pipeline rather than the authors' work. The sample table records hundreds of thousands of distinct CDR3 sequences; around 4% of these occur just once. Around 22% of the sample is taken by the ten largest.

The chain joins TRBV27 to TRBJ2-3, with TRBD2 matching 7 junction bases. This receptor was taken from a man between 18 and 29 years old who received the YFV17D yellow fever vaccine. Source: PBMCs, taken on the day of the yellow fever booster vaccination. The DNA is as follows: TGTGCCAGCAGTTTGGGAGTTGGGGGGGCAGATACGCAGTATTTT. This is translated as CASSLGVGGADTQYF.